These T cell receptor beta chains were read from a single sample in a study of CXCR3-negative and CXCR3-positive naive CD8 T cells. TCRdb derives one entry per CDR3 protein from the 5' RACE reads, leaving out DNA. This sample carries over 70,000 distinct CDR3 sequences, with approximately 0.5% going to the ten biggest clones. Sequenced input: naive CXCR3+ CD8+ T cells from blood. These receptors originate from a human donor in good health. Some clones in this sample may be carry-over from other donors' samples. CDR3s include the opening cysteine and the closing phenylalanine or tryptophan.

>TRBJ2-7|TRBV7-6
CASSWGQGSSYEQYF
>TRBJ2-3|TRBV28
CASTPPAGGRFGTDTQYF
>TRBJ2-7|TRBV9
CASSETGYEQYF
>TRBJ2-7|TRBV14
CASSQEVSRYYEQYF
>TRBJ2-7|TRBV7-8
CASSLDTSGVEQYF
>TRBJ2-1|TRBV12-3/TRBV12-4
CATNVAGAGNEQFF
>TRBJ1-2|TRBV5-1
CASRVETQGADYGYTF
>TRBJ2-2|TRBV15
CATSLARGEVYTGELFF
>TRBJ2-7|TRBV5-6
CASSFGQGAEQYF
>TRBJ2-5|TRBV7-8
CASRRYQGMQLETQYF
>TRBJ2-2|TRBV7-3
CASSRLGREDLTGELFF
>TRBJ1-5|TRBV19
CATKDKGNQPQHF
>TRBJ2-7|TRBV29-1
CSVESGTGNYEQYF
>TRBJ2-3|TRBV29-1
CSVESDATDTQYF
>TRBJ2-7|TRBV7-9
CVSSFMGPGEQYF
>TRBJ2-2|TRBV7-6
CASSAGQNTGGLFF
>TRBJ1-3|TRBV20-1
CSALQGDRNTIYF
>TRBJ2-1|TRBV19
CASSGEDSYNEQFF
>TRBJ2-7|TRBV6-2/TRBV6-3
CASSYIGNPSYEQYF
>TRBJ2-7|TRBV7-9
CASSLYASAYEQYF
>TRBJ2-2|TRBV6-2/TRBV6-3
CASSPRTGPNTGELFF
>TRBJ2-5|TRBV7-3
CASSSKGTDQETQYF
>TRBJ2-7|TRBV28
CASTLGAGNYEQYF
>TRBJ1-1|TRBV5-1
CASSLGQPNTEAFF
>TRBJ1-1|TRBV5-5
CASSLGDGSSAFF
>TRBJ2-5|TRBV6-1
CASSVRAFGTQYF
>TRBJ1-1|TRBV4-1
CASSQARQERSNTEAFF
>TRBJ2-7|TRBV13
CASSPGTGDHEQYF
>TRBJ2-1|TRBV7-9
CASSNHVKKQGYEQFF
>TRBJ2-7|TRBV2
CASSEVEASPFYEQYF
>TRBJ2-7|TRBV2
CASSGLAGALGQYF
>TRBJ2-5|TRBV13
CASRRGETQYF
>TRBJ1-1|TRBV20-1
CSARDLYRVGTEAFF
>TRBJ1-6|TRBV5-1
CASSLGRSFYNSPLHF
>TRBJ1-6|TRBV4-3
CASSQDRVTGHNSPIHF
>TRBJ2-7|TRBV27
CASSLSIWGHYEQYF
>TRBJ2-2|TRBV4-3
CASSPVEAGAIGELFF
>TRBJ2-1|TRBV27
CASSLFPYNEQFF
>TRBJ2-2|TRBV3-1
CASSQPGTGNSGELFF
>TRBJ2-1|TRBV12-3/TRBV12-4
CASSLAPTGYNEQFF
>TRBJ2-1|TRBV20-1
CSAPRGTSGDSHNEQFF
>TRBJ2-7|TRBV28
CASSRPRDGLYEQYF
>TRBJ1-5|TRBV23-1
CTSSHRRQSPHQPQHF
>TRBJ2-3|TRBV6-4
CASSDSTGTDTQYF
>TRBJ1-2|TRBV29-1
CSAIGTGINYGYTF
>TRBJ2-7|TRBV4-3
CASSQDRGTTYEQYF
>TRBJ1-1|TRBV3-1
CASSPTGSEAFF
>TRBJ1-1|TRBV4-1
CASSQPGARRDTFF
>TRBJ2-2|TRBV7-6
CASSTDSHTGELFF
>TRBJ2-2|TRBV28
CASSHGTGYTGELFF
>TRBJ2-7|TRBV12-3/TRBV12-4
CASAPPILREQYF